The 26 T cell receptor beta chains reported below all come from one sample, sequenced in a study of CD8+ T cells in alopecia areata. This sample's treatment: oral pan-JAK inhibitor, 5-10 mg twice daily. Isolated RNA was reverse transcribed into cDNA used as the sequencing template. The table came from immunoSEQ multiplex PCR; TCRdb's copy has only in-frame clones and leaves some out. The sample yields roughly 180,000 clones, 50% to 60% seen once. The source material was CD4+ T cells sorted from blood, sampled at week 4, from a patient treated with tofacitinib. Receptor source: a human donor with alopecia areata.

Here the CDR3 reads CASSLSLTGIRNYGYTF. In DNA, the CDR3 is TGCGCCAGCAGCCTTTCCCTCACAGGGATTCGCAACTATGGCTACACCTTC. The V and J genes are TRBV4-1 and TRBJ1-2; TRBD1 might be the D (6 bases). The CDR3 spans 17 residues. Trimming cost V 4 bases and J 2 bases, with 20 bases left between them. Germline V gives CDR1 MGHRA, CDR2 YSYEKL.

CDR3 region: CASSPREPGHEQFF. CDR3 nucleotides: TGCGCCAGCAGCCCCCGGGAACCGGGGCATGAGCAGTTCTTC. The chain links TRBV5-1 to TRBJ2-1; D tentatively fits TRBD1 or TRBD2 (5 bases each). The CDR3 consists of 14 residues. With 4 bases removed from V and 8 bases from J, the gap between germline ends came to 16 bases. Germline CDR1 SGHRS, CDR2 YFSETQ.

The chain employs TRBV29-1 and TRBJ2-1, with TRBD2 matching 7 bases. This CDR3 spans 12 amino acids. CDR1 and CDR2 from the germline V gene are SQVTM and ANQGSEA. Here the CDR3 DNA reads TGCAGATTTTCGGGGGGTCTCAATGAGCAGTTCTTC. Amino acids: CRFSGGLNEQFF.

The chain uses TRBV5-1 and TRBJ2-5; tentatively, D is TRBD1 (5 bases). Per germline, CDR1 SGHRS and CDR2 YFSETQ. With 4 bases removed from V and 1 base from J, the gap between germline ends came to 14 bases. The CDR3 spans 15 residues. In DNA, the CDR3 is TGCGCCAGCAGCCCTAGACCGGACACCCAAGAGACCCAGTACTTC. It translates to CASSPRPDTQETQYF. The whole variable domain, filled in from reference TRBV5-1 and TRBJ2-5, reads KAGVTQTPRYLIKTRGQQVTLSCSPISGHRSVSWYQQTPGQGLQFLFEYFSETQRNKGNFPGRFSGRQFSNSRSEMNVSTLELGDSALYLCASSPRPDTQETQYFGPGTRLLVL.

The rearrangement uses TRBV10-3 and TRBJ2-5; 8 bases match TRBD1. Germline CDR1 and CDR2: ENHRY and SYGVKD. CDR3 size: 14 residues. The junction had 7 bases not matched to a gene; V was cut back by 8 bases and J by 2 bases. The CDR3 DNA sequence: TGTGCCATCCGTCCGGGGACAGGTCAAGAGACCCAGTACTTC. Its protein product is CAIRPGTGQETQYF.

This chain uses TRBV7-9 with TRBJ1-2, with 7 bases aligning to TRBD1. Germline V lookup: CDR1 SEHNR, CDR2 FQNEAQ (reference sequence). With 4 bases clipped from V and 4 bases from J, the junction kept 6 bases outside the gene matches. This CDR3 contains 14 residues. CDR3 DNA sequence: TGTGCCAGCAGCTCCCGACAGGGAGGCTATGGCTACACCTTC. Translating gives CASSSRQGGYGYTF.

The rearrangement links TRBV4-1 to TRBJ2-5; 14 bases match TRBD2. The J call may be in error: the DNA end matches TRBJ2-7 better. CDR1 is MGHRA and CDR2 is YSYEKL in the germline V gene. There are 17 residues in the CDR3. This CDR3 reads CASSPGTSGGRGYEQYF. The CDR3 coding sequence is TGCGCCAGCAGCCCCGGGACTAGCGGGGGTAGGGGCTACGAGCAGTACTTC.

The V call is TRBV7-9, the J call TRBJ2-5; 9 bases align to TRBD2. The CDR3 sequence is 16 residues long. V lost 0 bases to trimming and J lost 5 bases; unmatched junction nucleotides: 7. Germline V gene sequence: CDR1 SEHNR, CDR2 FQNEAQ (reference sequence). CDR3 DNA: TGTGCCAGCAGCTTAGCTTTGACTAGCGGTGGGGAGACCCAGTACTTC. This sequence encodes CASSLALTSGGETQYF.

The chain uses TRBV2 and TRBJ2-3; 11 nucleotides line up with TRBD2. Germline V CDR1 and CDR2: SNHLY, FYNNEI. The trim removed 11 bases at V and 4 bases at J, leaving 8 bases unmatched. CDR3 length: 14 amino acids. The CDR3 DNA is TGTGCCTATCGTAGCGGGGGGGCGGCAGATACGCAGTATTTT. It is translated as CAYRSGGAADTQYF.

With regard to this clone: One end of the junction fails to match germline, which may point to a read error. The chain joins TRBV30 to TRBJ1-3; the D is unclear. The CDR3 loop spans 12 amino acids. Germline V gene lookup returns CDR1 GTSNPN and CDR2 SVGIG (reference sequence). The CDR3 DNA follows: TGTGCCTGGAGTGGGTTCGAGGACCCAGCGCATTTT. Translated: CAWSGFEDPAHF.

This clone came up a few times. The CDR3 reads CAHKRQANEKLFF. Here the CDR3 DNA reads TGTGCTCACAAGCGACAGGCTAATGAAAAACTGTTTTTT. J is TRBJ1-4 and V is TRBV30; weak D call: TRBD1 (6 bases). CDR1 is GTSNPN and CDR2 is SVGIG in the germline V gene (reference sequence). The CDR3 runs to 13 residues.

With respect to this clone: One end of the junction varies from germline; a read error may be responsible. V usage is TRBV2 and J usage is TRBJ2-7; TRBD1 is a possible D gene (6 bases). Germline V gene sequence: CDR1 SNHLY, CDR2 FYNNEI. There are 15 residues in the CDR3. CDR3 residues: CASSQGAGDNYEQYF. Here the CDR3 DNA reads TGCGCCAGCAGCCAAGGGGCAGGGGACAACTACGAGCAGTACTTC.

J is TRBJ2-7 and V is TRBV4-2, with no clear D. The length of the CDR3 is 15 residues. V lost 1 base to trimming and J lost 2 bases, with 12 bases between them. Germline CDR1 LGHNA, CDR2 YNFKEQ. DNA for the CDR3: TGTGCCAGCAGCCAAGGGTACCAAGGAACCTACGAGCAGTACTTC. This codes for CASSQGYQGTYEQYF.

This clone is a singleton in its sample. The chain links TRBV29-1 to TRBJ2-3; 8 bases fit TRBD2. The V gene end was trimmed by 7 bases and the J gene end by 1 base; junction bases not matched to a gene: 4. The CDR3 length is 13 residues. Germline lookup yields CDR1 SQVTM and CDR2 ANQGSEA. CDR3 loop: CSGKAGGTDTQYF. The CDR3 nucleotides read TGCAGCGGAAAAGCGGGGGGCACAGATACGCAGTATTTT.

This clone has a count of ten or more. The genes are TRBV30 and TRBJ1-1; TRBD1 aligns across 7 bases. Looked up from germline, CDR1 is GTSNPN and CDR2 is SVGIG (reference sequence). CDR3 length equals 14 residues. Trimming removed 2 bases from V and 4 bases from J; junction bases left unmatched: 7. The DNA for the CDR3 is TGTGCCTGGAGTTCCCAAGACAGGGTCACTGAAGCTTTCTTT. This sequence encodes CAWSSQDRVTEAFF.

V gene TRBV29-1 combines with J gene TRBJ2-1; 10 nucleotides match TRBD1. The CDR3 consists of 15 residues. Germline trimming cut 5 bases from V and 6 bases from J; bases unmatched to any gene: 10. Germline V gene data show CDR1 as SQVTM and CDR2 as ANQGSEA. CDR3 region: CSVPRPDRGSNEQFF. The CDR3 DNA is TGCAGCGTTCCCCGGCCGGACAGGGGGTCCAATGAGCAGTTCTTC.

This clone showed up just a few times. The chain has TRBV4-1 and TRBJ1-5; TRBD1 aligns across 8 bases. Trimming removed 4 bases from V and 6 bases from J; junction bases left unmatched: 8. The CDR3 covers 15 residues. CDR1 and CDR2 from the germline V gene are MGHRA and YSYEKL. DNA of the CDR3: TGCGCCAGCAGCCCCGGGCAGGGGGCAGTTCAGCCCCAGCATTTT. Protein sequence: CASSPGQGAVQPQHF.

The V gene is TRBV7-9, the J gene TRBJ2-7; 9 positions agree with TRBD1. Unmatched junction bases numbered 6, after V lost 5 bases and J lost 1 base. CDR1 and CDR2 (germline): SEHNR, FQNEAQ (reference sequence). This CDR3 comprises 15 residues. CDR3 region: CASSTTGTGSYEQYF. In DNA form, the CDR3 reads TGTGCCAGCAGCACGACCGGGACAGGGTCCTACGAGCAGTACTTC.

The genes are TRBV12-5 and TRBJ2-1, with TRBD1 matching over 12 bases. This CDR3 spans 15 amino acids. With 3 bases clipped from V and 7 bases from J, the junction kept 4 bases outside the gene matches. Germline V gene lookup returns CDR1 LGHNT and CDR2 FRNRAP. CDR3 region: CASGLGDRGLNEQFF. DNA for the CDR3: TGTGCTAGTGGTTTAGGGGACAGGGGGCTGAATGAGCAGTTCTTC.

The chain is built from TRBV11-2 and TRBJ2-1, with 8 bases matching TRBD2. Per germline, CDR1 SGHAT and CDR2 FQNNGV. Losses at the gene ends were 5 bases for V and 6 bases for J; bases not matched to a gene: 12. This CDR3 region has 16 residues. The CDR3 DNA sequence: TGTGCCAGCAGCCTTTCGTCGGGGGGGTATCGCAATGAGCAGTTCTTC. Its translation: CASSLSSGGYRNEQFF.

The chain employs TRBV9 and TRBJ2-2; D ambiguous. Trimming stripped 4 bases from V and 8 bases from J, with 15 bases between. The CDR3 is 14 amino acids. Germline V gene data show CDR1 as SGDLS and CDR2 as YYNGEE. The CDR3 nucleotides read TGTGCCAGCAGCTTACCACCCTCCGGGGGGGAGCTGTTTTTT. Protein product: CASSLPPSGGELFF.

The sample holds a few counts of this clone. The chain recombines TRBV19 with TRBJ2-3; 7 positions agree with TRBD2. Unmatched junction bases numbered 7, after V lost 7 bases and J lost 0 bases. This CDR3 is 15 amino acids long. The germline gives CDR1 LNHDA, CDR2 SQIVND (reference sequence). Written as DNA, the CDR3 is TGTGCCAGTACCCAGACTAGCCTTAGCACAGATACGCAGTATTTT. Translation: CASTQTSLSTDTQYF.

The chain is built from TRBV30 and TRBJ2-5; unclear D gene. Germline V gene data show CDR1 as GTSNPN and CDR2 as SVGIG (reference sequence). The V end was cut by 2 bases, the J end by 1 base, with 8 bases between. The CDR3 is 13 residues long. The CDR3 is CAWSKHVQETQYF. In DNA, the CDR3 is TGTGCCTGGAGTAAGCACGTCCAAGAGACCCAGTACTTC.

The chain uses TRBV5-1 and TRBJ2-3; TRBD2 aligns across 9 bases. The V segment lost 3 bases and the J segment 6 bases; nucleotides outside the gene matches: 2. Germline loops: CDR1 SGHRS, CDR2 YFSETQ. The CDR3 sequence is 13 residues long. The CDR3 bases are TGCGCCAGCAGCTCCCTAGCGGGGGATACGCAGTATTTT. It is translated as CASSSLAGDTQYF.

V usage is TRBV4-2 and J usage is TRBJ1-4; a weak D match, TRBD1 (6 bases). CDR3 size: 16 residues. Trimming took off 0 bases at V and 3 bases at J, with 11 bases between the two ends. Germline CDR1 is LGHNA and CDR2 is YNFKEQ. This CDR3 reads CASSQDQGPSNEKLFF. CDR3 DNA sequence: TGTGCCAGCAGCCAAGATCAGGGGCCGTCTAATGAAAAACTGTTTTTT.

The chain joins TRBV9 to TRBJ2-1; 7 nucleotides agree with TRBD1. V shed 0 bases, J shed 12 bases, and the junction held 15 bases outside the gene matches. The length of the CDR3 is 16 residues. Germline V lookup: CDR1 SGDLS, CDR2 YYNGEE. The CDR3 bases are TGTGCCAGCAGCGTAGGGGAAGGTAGCAGGGGGTTGGGGCAGTTCTTC. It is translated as CASSVGEGSRGLGQFF.